What follows is one T cell receptor beta chain and its context. Germline is not matched at one junction end, which may reflect a read error. Unsorted whole blood yielded blood RNA, and germline DNA was extracted as well. TCR beta cDNA was prepared out of approximately 470 ng total RNA by means of a constant-region primer. Investigators got TCR beta libraries out of three nested multiplex PCR rounds, done with slightly modified ARM-PCR. Two initial PCR rounds of around 10 cycles each paired TRBV1-TRBV30 forward primers with a C-beta reverse primer. In TCRdb, the multiplex PCR reads were re-called with MiXCR into one record per CDR3 protein. The sample carries 310,000 or so distinct CDR3 sequences, 58% recorded once. In germline, CDR1 is SGHAT, CDR2 FQDESV (reference sequence). This CDR3 comprises 14 residues. These data are taken from a study of tumor-infiltrating lymphocytes in primary liver carcinoma.

The chain uses TRBV11-1 and TRBJ2-1, with unresolved D. The source is a woman between 25 and 40 years old with primary liver carcinoma and hepatitis B virus infection. What was sequenced was peripheral blood. CDR3 in amino acids: CARSLSGGRREQFF. CDR3 DNA sequence: TGTGCCAGGAGCTTATCGGGTGGACGAAGGGAGCAGTTCTTC.